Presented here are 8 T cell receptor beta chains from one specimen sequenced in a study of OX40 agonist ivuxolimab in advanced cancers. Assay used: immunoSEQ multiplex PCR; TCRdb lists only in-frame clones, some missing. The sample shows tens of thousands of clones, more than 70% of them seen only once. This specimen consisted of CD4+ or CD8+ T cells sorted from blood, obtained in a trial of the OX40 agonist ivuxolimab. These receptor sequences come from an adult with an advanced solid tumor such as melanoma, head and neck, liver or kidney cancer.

Here the CDR3 DNA reads TGTGCCAGCAGCTTAGGGGGACAGACTGGAAACACCATATATTTT. Protein product: CASSLGGQTGNTIYF. This chain links TRBV5-4 with TRBJ1-3; TRBD1 matches at 7 bases. The CDR3 contains 15 residues. V gave up 2 bases and J gave up 2 bases; unmatched junction bases: 4. CDR1 and CDR2 (germline): SGHNT, YYREEE (reference sequence).

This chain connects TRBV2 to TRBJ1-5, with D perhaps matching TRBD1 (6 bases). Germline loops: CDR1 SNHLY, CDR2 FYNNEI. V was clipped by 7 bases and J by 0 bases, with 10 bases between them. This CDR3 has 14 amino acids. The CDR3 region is CASKRTASNQPQHF. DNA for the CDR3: TGTGCCAGCAAGAGGACAGCTAGCAATCAGCCCCAGCATTTT.

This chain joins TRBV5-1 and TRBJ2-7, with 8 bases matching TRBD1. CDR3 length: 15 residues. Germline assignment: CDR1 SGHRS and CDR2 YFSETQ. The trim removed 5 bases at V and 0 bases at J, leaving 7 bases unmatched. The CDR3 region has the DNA TGCGCCAGCAGTCCTACAGGGGGTCGCTCCTACGAGCAGTACTTC. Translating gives CASSPTGGRSYEQYF. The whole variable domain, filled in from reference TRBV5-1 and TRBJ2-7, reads KAGVTQTPRYLIKTRGQQVTLSCSPISGHRSVSWYQQTPGQGLQFLFEYFSETQRNKGNFPGRFSGRQFSNSRSEMNVSTLELGDSALYLCASSPTGGRSYEQYFGPGTRLTVT.

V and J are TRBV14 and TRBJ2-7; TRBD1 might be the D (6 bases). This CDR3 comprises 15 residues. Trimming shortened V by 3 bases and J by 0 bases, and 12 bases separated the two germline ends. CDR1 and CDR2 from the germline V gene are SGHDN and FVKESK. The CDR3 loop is CASSQTGSASYEQYF. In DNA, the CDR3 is TGTGCCAGCAGCCAGACAGGTTCGGCCTCCTACGAGCAGTACTTC.

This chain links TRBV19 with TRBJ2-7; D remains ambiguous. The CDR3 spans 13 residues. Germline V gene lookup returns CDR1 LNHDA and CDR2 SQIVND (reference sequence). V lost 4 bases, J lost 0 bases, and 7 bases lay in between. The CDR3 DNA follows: TGTGCCAGTAGTAACCGTCCCTCCTACGAGCAGTACTTC. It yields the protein CASSNRPSYEQYF.

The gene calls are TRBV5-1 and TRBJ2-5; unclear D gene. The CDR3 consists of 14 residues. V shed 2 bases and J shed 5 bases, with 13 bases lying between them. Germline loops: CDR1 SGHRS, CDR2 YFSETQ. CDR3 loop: CASSLQGYGETQYF. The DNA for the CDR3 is TGCGCCAGCAGCTTACAAGGTTACGGGGAGACCCAGTACTTC.

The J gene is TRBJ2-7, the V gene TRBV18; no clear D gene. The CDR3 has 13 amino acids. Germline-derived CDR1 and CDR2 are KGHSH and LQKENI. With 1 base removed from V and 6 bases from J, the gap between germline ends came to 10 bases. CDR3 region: CASSPQGSFEQYF. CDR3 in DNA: TGTGCCAGCTCACCACAGGGTTCGTTCGAGCAGTACTTC.

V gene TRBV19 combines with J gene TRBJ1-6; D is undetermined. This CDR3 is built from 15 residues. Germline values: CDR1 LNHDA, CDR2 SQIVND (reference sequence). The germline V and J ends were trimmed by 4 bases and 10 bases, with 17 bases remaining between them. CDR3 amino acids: CASSTGGLISSPLHF. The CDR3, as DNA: TGTGCCAGTAGTACGGGCGGTTTGATCAGCTCACCCCTCCACTTT.